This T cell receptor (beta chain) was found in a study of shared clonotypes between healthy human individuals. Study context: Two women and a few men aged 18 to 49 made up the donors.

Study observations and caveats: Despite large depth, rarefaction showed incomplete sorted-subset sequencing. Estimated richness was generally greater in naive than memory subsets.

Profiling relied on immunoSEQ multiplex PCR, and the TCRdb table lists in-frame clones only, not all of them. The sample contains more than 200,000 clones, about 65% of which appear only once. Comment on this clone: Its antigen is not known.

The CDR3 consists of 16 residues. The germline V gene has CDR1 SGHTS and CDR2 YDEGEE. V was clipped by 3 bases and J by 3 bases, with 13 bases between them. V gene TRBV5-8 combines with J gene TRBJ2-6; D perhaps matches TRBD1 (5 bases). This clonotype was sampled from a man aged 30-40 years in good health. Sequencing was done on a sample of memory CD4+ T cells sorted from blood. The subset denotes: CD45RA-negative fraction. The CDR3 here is CASSSYRISGANVLTF. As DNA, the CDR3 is TGTGCCAGCAGCTCATACAGGATCAGTGGGGCCAACGTCCTGACTTTC.